A selection of T cell receptor beta chains follows, all from one sample in a study of T cell responses to AZD1222 COVID-19 vaccine. Profiled with immunoSEQ multiplex PCR; TCRdb holds only in-frame clones, not every one. The profile shows about 150,000 clones, 90% of them singletons. The input for sequencing was peripheral blood, taken 28 days after the second AZD1222 dose. These receptors came from an adult who received the AZD1222 COVID-19 vaccine. Both conserved end residues are part of each CDR3. Fields, in order: V gene, J gene, CDR3 protein.

TRBV6-1	TRBJ2-1	CASSESLAGVYNEQFF
TRBV27	TRBJ1-2	CASSLYGGNGYTF
TRBV27	TRBJ1-4	CASSHDRGRVEKLFF
TRBV6-5	TRBJ1-1	CASSYSRGTEAFF
TRBV9	TRBJ1-1	CASSVDGGAYTEAFF
TRBV27	TRBJ1-5	CASSRQGVSNQPQHF
TRBV5-5	TRBJ2-1	CASRAPGQRSYNEQFF
TRBV19	TRBJ2-7	CASSMRISGRALSYEQYF
TRBV10-3	TRBJ2-1	CAISGGGDTGEQFF
TRBV4-1	TRBJ1-3	CASSQQPPGAGNTIYF
TRBV5-4	TRBJ1-3	CASSLVGDYSGNTIYF
TRBV4-1	TRBJ1-5	CASSRGGSNQPQHF
TRBV7-9	TRBJ2-5	CASSSSRGETQYF
TRBV12-3/TRBV12-4	TRBJ1-1	CASSLRVNTEAFF
TRBV11-3	TRBJ2-6	CASSLALTGSSGANVLTF
TRBV5-1	TRBJ2-1	CASSFLGVSSYNEQFF
TRBV2	TRBJ2-7	CASSEALRDRGREQYF
TRBV4-1	TRBJ2-5	CASSQWAVETQYF
TRBV30	TRBJ2-1	CARDRAYNEQFF
TRBV7-9	TRBJ1-2	CASSLVGDGYTF
TRBV12-3/TRBV12-4	TRBJ1-5	CASSLLNQPQHF
TRBV5-1	TRBJ2-2	CASSLDPLGLRTGELFF
TRBV29-1	TRBJ1-3	CSVAGTGFSSGNTIYF
TRBV7-9	TRBJ1-1	CASSLVLGYTEAFF